The present T cell receptor (beta chain) was sequenced within a study of T cells in narcolepsy. Broader study findings: Comparing one patient's CSF and blood CD4+ clonotypes highlighted HCRT- and TRIB2-specific autoreactive clonotypes. No autoreactive T cell clone sequences appeared in some memory CD4+ repertoires.

Only one count was recorded for this clone. No antigen is known for it. Sequenced by immunoSEQ multiplex PCR; TCRdb stores in-frame clones only, minus some. The sample carries about 34,000 clones, roughly four fifths recorded once. V was pared by 0 bases and J by 3 bases, with 11 bases between. This CDR3 spans 15 amino acids. From germline, CDR1 is SGHNT and CDR2 YYREEE (reference sequence). The chain joins TRBV5-4 to TRBJ2-3; tentative D call: TRBD2 (5 bases). This sequence originates from a human donor in good health. The sequenced sample consisted of memory (CD45RA-) CD4+ T cells from blood. In DNA, the CDR3 is TGTGCCAGCAGCTTGGGGGGTTCGGGAACAGATACGCAGTATTTT. Translation: CASSLGGSGTDTQYF.